Here is one T cell receptor beta chain with its context. No cognate antigen has been identified for it. Nothing much larger sits one base from this clone, and base qualities are not available. The collaborating institutions used their own protocols to collect whole blood in K2EDTA tubes. Collaborator samples were shipped for TCRbeta analysis as frozen whole blood, isolated PBMCs, or DNA extracted from either sample type. The data are from a study of blood T cell repertoires in COVID-19 (TCRdb year 2020). About the full investigation: Samples from collaborators originated in the United States, Italy and Spain and spanned both the acute and convalescent phases of COVID-19. Subjects who had been exposed to COVID-19, were actively infected with it, or had recovered from it provided the deeply sampled blood TCRbeta repertoires that made up the dataset. The samples were drawn from the first 160 participants of the ongoing ImmuneRACE study and from 1,200 or so subjects provided by 6 global collaborators. Sample metadata almost always included a de-identified subject ID, COVID-19 status, age in years and sex. A freely available public database, intended as a resource for researchers studying the immune response to SARS-CoV-2, is where the repertoires were released. Where available, HLA class I and class II types were taken from metadata supplied by the sample provider and were not determined by assay-based typing. The prospective study material was composed of cDNA or gDNA derived from T cells, B-cell-depleted T cells, or PBMCs. Overall study results and their limits: The amount of clinical and demographic metadata varied by source and participant and was provided uncurated.

Via the germline V gene, CDR1 is KGHSH and CDR2 LQKENI. Trimming costs V 3 bases and J 4 bases, and their ends lie 7 bases apart. The CDR3 spans 13 residues, from the cysteine through the phenylalanine. This entry keeps only the CDR3 DNA: 39 bases, framed from base 1. The immunoSEQ Assay, a bias-controlled multiplex PCR, was used to amplify TCRbeta CDR3 regions from genomic DNA. As for the authors' bioinformatics: The number of nucleated cells in each sample was estimated from the amplification of reference gene primers within the assay. Sequence reads were collapsed and filtered to measure the absolute abundance of every unique TCRbeta CDR3 rearrangement. Productive Simpson clonality was computed per sample as the square root of Simpson's diversity index over productive rearrangements. Sourced from immuneACCESS, this table was stored by TCRdb with only in-frame sequences that have V and J called. A share of the clones is absent; for the studies checked, an unresolved V gene accounts for under half, and the remainder has no known explanation. V and J calls and clone size are copied from that table; D and trimming were computed from the DNA. In this sample the table shows more than 140,000 clones, around 84% of which occur a single time. The biggest ten clones account for about 7.2% of the sample.

Sample: peripheral blood. The sequence is built from TRBV18 and TRBJ1-3, with a tentative D gene TRBD1 over 5 matching bases. The clonotype originates from a woman aged 45-59 years in a cohort sampled during active or convalescent COVID-19. The sequenced DNA: TGTGCCAGCTCACCGACAGAAGGAAACACCATATATTTT. This codes for CASSPTEGNTIYF.